This record looks at one T cell receptor beta chain sequence and its context. The antigen it binds to is not known. Base-call qualities are not available, and no considerably larger clone is one nucleotide away. These data belong to a study of T cells in localized non-small cell lung cancer (TCRdb year 2020). Some background on the complete study: The study analyzed T cell repertoires of hundreds of early-stage NSCLC patients, comparing tumors and uninvolved tumor-adjacent lungs. The cohort was made up of approximately 250 treatment-naive NSCLC patients whose localized lung tumors had been resected. A mean age of about 66 years was recorded for the NSCLC patients, of whom 129 were male and more than 85 were female. Study-wide findings and limitations: The highest T cell clonality was observed in uninvolved tumor-adjacent lung, where clonality exceeded that of tumor, suggesting that antigenic responses were more focused in uninvolved tumor-adjacent lung. Because of the exploratory design, TCR variables were selected using unadjusted p-values without false-discovery rate correction. Higher T cell density in blood was associated with longer overall survival, whereas higher clonality in adjacent lung was associated with shorter survival. Because multi-region tumor sequencing was not performed, intratumor heterogeneity could not be ruled out. A median of roughly 58 of the top 100 tumor clones were detected in paired uninvolved adjacent lung, and some 28 of these tumor clones were also found among the top 100 clones of the paired uninvolved adjacent lung.

At diagnosis, peripheral blood, uninvolved tumor-adjacent lung and tumor were collected and stored as a combination of fresh-frozen and FFPE material. For TCR repertoire profiling, blood samples were analyzed as peripheral blood mononuclear cells. TCR beta CDR3 regions were sequenced from DNA using the immunoSEQ Assay. Processing in the source paper ran as follows. T cell density was computed as TCR beta template counts normalized to usable DNA estimated by amplifying housekeeping genes. Richness was estimated with the preseqR package, extrapolating to 400,000 templates for PBMC samples and 120,000 templates for tissue samples. Clonality was defined by subtracting Pielou's evenness from one. Differential abundance testing on productive amino-acid clonotypes, with a minimum total count of 5 and an alpha of 0.1, was used to identify tissue-enriched TCRs. Repertoire overlap between compartments was quantified with the Jaccard Index and Morisita Overlap Index. GLIPH clustered TCR beta CDR3s with public tetramer-defined viral CDR3s; viral motifs required at least three viral sequences plus V-gene enrichment. TCRdb carries this immuneACCESS record with in-frame sequences only. Its versions omit some clonotypes, under half of them owing to an unresolved V gene in the studies checked, with the rest unexplained. V and J calls and clone size are as listed in that table; D and trimming were resolved from the DNA. This sample lists about 52,000 clones; around 86% were detected once. The ten largest clones capture under 20% of the sample.

V is pared back by 1 base and J by 5 bases, with 18 bases lying between the germline termini. The CDR3 spans 17 residues, from the cysteine through the phenylalanine. Only the CDR3 DNA is retained, 51 bases long and in frame from the first base. The germline V gene gives CDR1 as MDHEN and CDR2 as SYDVKM. The source of this sequence is an older male donor with stage III squamous cell lung carcinoma. The input for sequencing was peripheral blood, taken before any cancer treatment. The V gene is TRBV28 and the J gene is TRBJ2-1; the D call is possibly TRBD1 or TRBD2, each sharing 6 bases. In nucleotides, the sequence is TGTGCCAGCAGTTTATTGAGGTTCGGGGGCGGGGACAATGAGCAGTTCTTC. Translated, it gives CASSLLRFGGGDNEQFF. Where the CDR3 stops, the reference TRBV28 and TRBJ2-1 genes take over; the full variable domain is DVKVTQSSRYLVKRTGEKVFLECVQDMDHENMFWYRQDPGLGLRLIYFSYDVKMKEKGDIPEGYSVSREKKERFSLILESASTNQTSMYLCASSLLRFGGGDNEQFFGPGTRLTVL.